The subject of this entry is one TCR beta chain. Antigen unknown. The sample belongs to a study of CD8+CD57+ T cells in acquired aplastic anemia. The study, taken as a whole, reports: Significance was not reached for CD8+ Simpson's diversity between patients and controls.

This CDR3 is 14 amino acids long. V was pared by 5 bases and J by 7 bases, with 17 bases between. The V gene's germline CDR1 is SNHLY and CDR2 FYNNEI. Profiling of TCR beta VDJ combinations and CDR3 sequences used genomic DNA as template. Via MiXCR, TCRdb re-called the reads, giving one row per CDR3 protein. The sample contains roughly 180,000 distinct CDR3 sequences, roughly 65% of which appear only once. CD8+CD57+ cell expansion had been shown by flow cytometry in patients chosen for sequencing. What was sequenced was sorted CD4+, CD8+, or CD8+CD57+ T cells (not recorded which) from PBMCs. The TCR sequence derives from a human donor with aplastic anemia. The rearrangement joins TRBV2 to TRBJ1-2, with D tentatively TRBD1 (6 bases). The CDR3 region has the DNA TGTGCCAGCAGTTCTCGGGGGCAACGTCTTGGCTACACCTTC. The encoded protein is CASSSRGQRLGYTF.